This entry is about one TCR beta chain. No antigen is known for it. A read error may produce the germline difference seen at one junction end. The sample comes from a study of blood T cells in healthy people across ages. Findings and caveats of the study: Age brought a roughly linear fall in TCR beta diversity measured per million T cells.

Per-sample PBMC isolation yielded at least 6 million cells. The CDR3 length is 11 residues. Germline CDR1 reads ENHRY; CDR2 reads SYGVKD. A sample-barcoded 5' primer and a J-beta primer mix were used in a second PCR of roughly 6 to 11 cycles. TCRdb re-called the 5' RACE reads through MiXCR, storing one row per CDR3 protein. This sample yields 1.2 million to 1.5 million distinct CDR3 sequences, of which 42% are seen a single time; 7% to 9% belongs to the top ten. Sequencing was performed on blood. The origin of this receptor is a woman between 18 and 29 years old in good health. The chain is built from TRBV10-3 and TRBJ2-7; 10 bases agree with TRBD1. The CDR3 loop is CAVSGTGAPYF. The CDR3 nucleotides are TGTGCCGTCAGTGGGACAGGGGCCCCGTACTTC.